This is a list of T cell receptor beta chains from one sample in a study of CD8 T cells in ankylosing spondylitis. TCRdb independently ran MiXCR on the 5' RACE reads; one entry per CDR3 protein. The profile shows 150,000 to 200,000 distinct CDR3 sequences, around 16% of them singletons. Sequenced material: blood, either unsorted or a sorted T cell fraction (not recorded which). The receptors come from a male donor with ankylosing spondylitis or in good health (not recorded which). Each CDR3 is given without its conserved first and last residue.

TRBJ2-4	TRBV27	ASSPQGQGFQNIQY
TRBJ2-2	TRBV7-1	ASREGSPAVFPGELF
TRBJ2-7	TRBV5-1	ASSLDTAAFYEQY
TRBJ2-2	TRBV28	ASLGGAGELF
TRBJ2-2	TRBV20-1	SVTSGRGTGELF
TRBJ1-6	TRBV5-1	ASSRGPWSSYNSPLH
TRBJ1-1	TRBV7-8	ASSRLGTNEMNTEAF
TRBJ2-2	TRBV28	ASTATGAMANTGELF
TRBJ2-3	TRBV20-1	SATGNFPDTQY
TRBJ1-1	TRBV3-1	ASSQGTGERAF
TRBJ2-3	TRBV29-1	SVGGPIGADTQY
TRBJ2-1	TRBV4-1	ASSPAGVLYEQF
TRBJ2-3	TRBV18	ASSPGTGFTDTQY
TRBJ2-1	TRBV20-1	SARAPSLETIYEQF
TRBJ2-4	TRBV2	ASSEGASVYIQY
TRBJ2-2	TRBV5-1	ASSLDRDTGELF
TRBJ2-3	TRBV20-1	SAEPRTSGKDTQY
TRBJ2-7	TRBV29-1	SVWTAQNEQY
TRBJ1-2	TRBV5-1	ASSWGDYGYT
TRBJ1-5	TRBV6-1	ASSRGGYQPQH
TRBJ1-1	TRBV3-1	ASSPIRGATEAF
TRBJ2-1	TRBV20-1	SADPFSGRTPV
TRBJ1-1	TRBV20-1	SARGGGQGVTEAF
TRBJ2-1	TRBV9	ASRDNTGVQF
TRBJ2-3	TRBV20-1	SANLAGGPGTDTQY
TRBJ1-1	TRBV20-1	SARTGGTEAF
TRBJ1-1	TRBV28	ASSLGGRVSTEAF
TRBJ1-5	TRBV12-3/TRBV12-4	ASSLRDGHNQPQH
TRBJ2-5	TRBV5-1	ASFLGGDGETQY
TRBJ1-6	TRBV20-1	SARETRGNNSPLH
TRBJ2-1	TRBV19	ASSITWDYQGAGNNEQF
TRBJ2-7	TRBV5-1	ASSLLGTEFIYEQY
TRBJ1-4	TRBV7-8	ASSVDRGGRTNEKLF
TRBJ2-1	TRBV5-1	ASQEGRYEQF
TRBJ2-1	TRBV2	AFSSTSATPLYSYNEQF
TRBJ1-1	TRBV5-5	ASSETANAEAF
TRBJ2-1	TRBV6-1	ASRGLAGSYNEQF
TRBJ2-1	TRBV5-1	ASRGSFPYNEQF
TRBJ1-1	TRBV5-1	ASSSGQANTEAF
TRBJ2-1	TRBV10-3	ATRSGAGGFYNEQF
TRBJ2-3	TRBV18	ASSPPTRTDTQY
TRBJ2-3	TRBV29-1	SVQGRFTDTQY
TRBJ2-2	TRBV10-3	AISTLERIDTGELF
TRBJ1-5	TRBV21-1	ASSNRPGGNTNSNQPQH
TRBJ2-1	TRBV11-3	ASSYEGLAGGSEQF
TRBJ1-5	TRBV27	ASPNQPQH
TRBJ2-7	TRBV28	ASTGTSGRSYEQY
TRBJ1-2	TRBV3-1	ASSQAFRGRYGYT
TRBJ1-5	TRBV10-2	ASSEFSGTYSNQPQH
TRBJ2-1	TRBV4-2	ASSQAGLAGGYDEQF
TRBJ1-1	TRBV6-4	ASTSRGPTEAF
TRBJ2-3	TRBV30	AWRLAGGSPDTQY
TRBJ1-4	TRBV27	ASSLSGGGNEKLF
TRBJ2-7	TRBV13	ASSSTMGEQY
TRBJ1-6	TRBV3-1	ASSRGGARVSPLH
TRBJ2-7	TRBV20-1	SARRGSINEQY
TRBJ1-2	TRBV4-1	ASSQPGNYGYT
TRBJ2-1	TRBV6-5	ASSYSGRGGSNEQF
TRBJ2-5	TRBV6-6	ASSYGRQETQY